The 27 T cell receptor beta chains in this list originate from one sample, sequenced in a study of PD-1 and CTLA-4 blockade in melanoma. Repertoires were generated with immunoSEQ multiplex PCR, while TCRdb's copy carries only in-frame clones and drops some. In the table there are about 31,000 clones, 85% to 95% of which are singletons. Sequenced here: CD8+ T cells from peripheral blood, sampled from a patient given anti-PD-1 treatment. All receptors come from a human donor with melanoma.

The gene calls are TRBV19 and TRBJ1-2, with 9 bases that match TRBD1. With V trimmed by 6 bases and J by 6 bases, 11 bases remained unmatched. The germline gives CDR1 LNHDA, CDR2 SQIVND (reference sequence). The CDR3 length is 15 residues. CDR3 residues: CASSALTGGLHGYTF. In DNA, the CDR3 is TGTGCCAGTAGCGCCCTAACAGGGGGCCTCCATGGCTACACCTTC.

The chain uses TRBV7-9 and TRBJ1-4, with 8 nucleotides matching TRBD1. Trimming took 5 bases from V and 12 from J; bases not matched to a gene: 8. CDR1 SEHNR and CDR2 FQNEAQ come from the germline V gene (reference sequence). The CDR3 loop spans 13 amino acids. The CDR3 sequence is CASSPDRGEELFF. The CDR3 coding sequence is TGTGCCAGCAGCCCAGACAGGGGTGAGGAACTGTTTTTT.

V usage is TRBV18 and J usage is TRBJ1-5; 9 bases fit TRBD1. Germline assignment: CDR1 KGHSH and CDR2 LQKENI. This CDR3 is built from 18 residues. The junction had 13 bases not matched to a gene; V was cut back by 6 bases and J by 1 base. The CDR3 spells CASSSGTGMTSSNQPQHF. For the CDR3, the DNA is TGTGCCAGCTCGTCGGGGACAGGGATGACGAGCAGCAATCAGCCCCAGCATTTT. Complete variable domain (other parts from reference TRBV18 and TRBJ1-5): NAGVMQNPRHLVRRRGQEARLRCSPMKGHSHVYWYRQLPEEGLKFMVYLQKENIIDESGMPKERFSAEFPKEGPSILRIQQVVRGDSAAYFCASSSGTGMTSSNQPQHFGDGTRLSIL.

V gene TRBV27 combines with J gene TRBJ2-5; TRBD2 agrees at 10 bases. The CDR3 runs to 17 residues. CDR1 and CDR2 from the germline V gene are MNHEY and SMNVEV (reference sequence). The junction had 13 bases not matched to a gene; V was cut back by 4 bases and J by 5 bases. This CDR3 reads CASSSLQAGGLGETQYF. DNA of the CDR3: TGTGCCAGCAGTTCCCTCCAAGCGGGAGGGCTAGGGGAGACCCAGTACTTC.

This rearrangement joins TRBV7-9 to TRBJ1-3; possible D gene TRBD1, 5 bases. Germline V CDR1 and CDR2: SEHNR, FQNEAQ (reference sequence). This CDR3 region has 16 residues. Deletions cut 5 bases from V and 4 bases from J, with 18 bases between. The CDR3 DNA follows: TGTGCCAGCAGCCCCTGGGGGGGTTCGGACGGAAACACCATATATTTT. Its protein is CASSPWGGSDGNTIYF.

The rearrangement uses TRBV14 and TRBJ1-2; D not certain. CDR3 size: 14 residues. V lost 4 bases, J lost 3 bases, and 12 bases lay in between. Germline V gives CDR1 SGHDN, CDR2 FVKESK. This CDR3 reads CASSRALDDYGYTF. The CDR3 DNA is TGTGCCAGCAGCCGAGCCTTGGATGACTATGGCTACACCTTC.

The V and J genes are TRBV13 and TRBJ2-6, with 15 bases lining up with TRBD2. With V trimmed by 6 bases and J by 1 base, 10 bases remained unmatched. The germline V gene has CDR1 PRHDT and CDR2 FYEKMQ (reference sequence). This CDR3 contains 20 residues. The CDR3 loop is CASRPPWTSGRASGANVLTF. In DNA, the CDR3 is TGTGCCAGCAGACCCCCTTGGACTAGCGGGAGGGCTTCTGGGGCCAACGTCCTGACTTTC. Variable domain in full (rest from reference TRBV13 and TRBJ2-6): AAGVIQSPRHLIKEKRETATLKCYPIPRHDTVYWYQQGPGQDPQFLISFYEKMQSDKGSIPDRFSAQQFSDYHSELNMSSLELGDSALYFCASRPPWTSGRASGANVLTFGAGSRLTVL.

This clone was observed once. As DNA, the CDR3 is TGTGCCAGCAGCAAAGTCCCCGGGACAGGGGACCGAGAAATGAACACTGAAGCTTTCTTT. It translates to CASSKVPGTGDREMNTEAFF. The gene calls are TRBV21-1 and TRBJ1-1; the DNA was not compared with TRBD1, the D call given in the table. TRBV21-1 is listed as a pseudogene. CDR3 length: 20 residues.

The chain carries TRBV27 and TRBJ2-3; 7 bases match TRBD2. V trimming: 2 bases; J trimming: 1 base; junction bases outside the gene matches: 3. Germline V gives CDR1 MNHEY, CDR2 SMNVEV (reference sequence). CDR3 size: 15 residues. Here the CDR3 reads CASSLRSGGTDTQYF. The CDR3 DNA reads as TGTGCCAGCAGTTTAAGGAGCGGGGGCACAGATACGCAGTATTTT.

This sequence joins TRBV14 and TRBJ1-3; TRBD1 might be the D (6 bases). The CDR3 is 18 amino acids. Trimming cost V 4 bases and J 4 bases, with 23 bases left between them. Germline lookup yields CDR1 SGHDN and CDR2 FVKESK. The CDR3 protein is CASSPRDRTELRGNTIYF. CDR3 nucleotides: TGTGCCAGCAGCCCCCGGGATCGGACAGAGCTCAGGGGAAACACCATATATTTT.

This sequence joins TRBV11-2 and TRBJ2-1; D may be TRBD1 (6 bases). Trimming removed 6 bases from V and 1 base from J, with 13 bases in between. Germline V lookup: CDR1 SGHAT, CDR2 FQNNGV. The CDR3 has 15 residues. The CDR3 sequence: CASSEGGASYNEQFF. CDR3 DNA: TGTGCCAGCAGTGAAGGGGGAGCGTCCTACAATGAGCAGTTCTTC.

This chain joins TRBV13 and TRBJ2-5, with D hard to call. Trimming left V 0 bases short and J 5 bases short, with 4 bases between. The CDR3 covers 12 residues. Germline V gene data show CDR1 as PRHDT and CDR2 as FYEKMQ (reference sequence). The CDR3 is CASSLGSETQYF. The DNA of the CDR3 is TGTGCCAGCAGCTTAGGAAGTGAGACCCAGTACTTC.

The chain employs TRBV3-1 (or the pseudogene TRBV3-2) and TRBJ1-1; D gene uncertain. CDR3 length: 14 residues. CDR1 LGHDT and CDR2 YNNKEL come from the germline V gene (reference sequence). V dropped 5 bases and J dropped 0 bases, with 10 bases sitting between them. The CDR3 coding sequence is TGTGCCAGCAGCGACGCGGGGATGAACACTGAAGCTTTCTTT. It encodes CASSDAGMNTEAFF.

This chain joins TRBV6-5 and TRBJ1-4; D ambiguous. The CDR3 has 15 residues. From germline, CDR1 is MNHEY and CDR2 SVGAGI. Between the trimmed V and J ends, which lost 0 bases and 7 bases, there was a span of 12 bases. The CDR3 nucleotides read TGTGCCAGCAGTTACTCGAGGGAGGGAATTGAAAAACTGTTTTTT. Its translation: CASSYSREGIEKLFF.

CDR3 sequence reads: CATSDLPLAGGQTDTQYF. CDR3 coding DNA: TGTGCCACCAGTGACCTCCCGCTAGCGGGAGGGCAAACAGATACGCAGTATTTT. The chain has TRBV24-1 and TRBJ2-3; TRBD2 aligns across 12 bases. The germline CDR1 and CDR2 sequences are KGHDR and SFDVKD. The CDR3 has 18 amino acids. With 4 bases clipped from V and 3 bases from J, the junction kept 10 bases outside the gene matches.

This chain joins TRBV29-1 and TRBJ1-2, with D uncertain. The CDR3 is 16 residues long. Trimming pared 1 base from V and 1 base from J, leaving 16 bases between. Germline V lookup: CDR1 SQVTM, CDR2 ANQGSEA. The CDR3 DNA reads as TGCAGCGTTGAAGTAGCCCTCACCACAGATAACTATGGCTACACCTTC. Translating it yields CSVEVALTTDNYGYTF.

This chain joins TRBV7-3 and TRBJ2-7; D might be TRBD2 (6 bases). The CDR3 runs 15 residues. Germline CDR1 is SGHTA and CDR2 is FQGTGA. V dropped 4 bases and J dropped 3 bases, with 16 bases sitting between them. The CDR3 protein is CASSCPSGQIYEQYF. The CDR3, as DNA: TGTGCCAGCAGCTGCCCGAGCGGGCAGATCTACGAGCAGTACTTC. The whole variable domain, filled in from reference TRBV7-3 and TRBJ2-7, reads GAGVSQTPSNKVTEKGKYVELRCDPISGHTALYWYRQSLGQGPEFLIYFQGTGAADDSGLPNDRFFAVRPEGSVSTLKIQRTERGDSAVYLCASSCPSGQIYEQYFGPGTRLTVT.

The rearrangement uses TRBV5-4 and TRBJ1-1; D is uncertain. Per germline, CDR1 SGHNT and CDR2 YYREEE (reference sequence). V shed 2 bases and J shed 2 bases, with 10 bases lying between them. CDR3 size: 14 residues. For the CDR3, the DNA is TGTGCCAGCAGCTTATGGGCGGGAAACACTGAAGCTTTCTTT. Protein sequence: CASSLWAGNTEAFF.

The chain is built from TRBV5-1 and TRBJ2-1; TRBD2 matches at 9 bases. Germline V lookup: CDR1 SGHRS, CDR2 YFSETQ. V trimming: 0 bases; J trimming: 4 bases; junction bases outside the gene matches: 5. The length of the CDR3 is 16 residues. The CDR3 bases are TGCGCCAGCAGCTTGGTTGCGGGAGGGAGGTACAATGAGCAGTTCTTC. Its protein product is CASSLVAGGRYNEQFF. Full variable domain (outside the CDR3, taken from reference TRBV5-1 and TRBJ2-1): KAGVTQTPRYLIKTRGQQVTLSCSPISGHRSVSWYQQTPGQGLQFLFEYFSETQRNKGNFPGRFSGRQFSNSRSEMNVSTLELGDSALYLCASSLVAGGRYNEQFFGPGTRLTVL.

This chain uses TRBV28 with TRBJ1-5, with D unclear. Germline V gives CDR1 MDHEN, CDR2 SYDVKM. Trimming left V 0 bases short and J 2 bases short, with 8 bases between. This CDR3 has 15 residues. The CDR3 is CASSLWDGGNQPQHF. The DNA of the CDR3 is TGTGCCAGCAGTTTATGGGACGGCGGCAATCAGCCCCAGCATTTT.

This sequence joins TRBV10-3 and TRBJ2-7; D remains ambiguous. The V gene's germline CDR1 is ENHRY and CDR2 SYGVKD. V was cut by 2 bases and J by 4 bases, with 9 bases left in between. This CDR3 has 13 residues. The CDR3 is CAISEGRLYEQYF. CDR3 sequence (DNA): TGTGCCATCAGTGAGGGCAGGCTATACGAGCAGTACTTC.

The CDR3 loop is CAGGGSDYNEQFF. CDR3 DNA: TGTGCCGGAGGGGGTAGCGACTACAATGAGCAGTTCTTC. The J gene is TRBJ2-1, the V gene TRBV10-3; D may be TRBD1 or TRBD2 (6 bases each). Germline loops: CDR1 ENHRY, CDR2 SYGVKD. The CDR3 has 13 amino acids. V lost 11 bases and J lost 3, with 14 bases in between.

The gene calls are TRBV27 and TRBJ1-1, with D uncertain. The CDR3 runs to 12 residues. Trimming shortened V by 6 bases and J by 2 bases, and 7 bases separated the two germline ends. CDR1 and CDR2 from the germline V gene are MNHEY and SMNVEV (reference sequence). CDR3 loop: CASRNRNTEAFF. The DNA of the CDR3 is TGTGCCAGCAGAAACCGTAACACTGAAGCTTTCTTT.

The V call is TRBV6-6, the J call TRBJ2-2, with 13 positions matching TRBD2. The CDR3 covers 16 residues. From germline, CDR1 is MNHNY and CDR2 SVGAGI (reference sequence). After removal of 4 bases from V and 1 base from J, the junction contained 0 bases not matched to a gene. This CDR3 reads CASSWTSGRNTGELFF. In DNA, the CDR3 is TGTGCCAGCAGTTGGACTAGCGGGAGGAACACCGGGGAGCTGTTTTTT.

With respect to this clone: At one end the junction does not follow the germline gene, possibly because of a read error. The rearrangement links TRBV11-2 to TRBJ1-2, with 7 bases identical to TRBD1. In germline, CDR1 is SGHAT, CDR2 FQNNGV. The CDR3 sequence is 15 residues long. In DNA form, the CDR3 reads TGTGCCAGCAGCATAGACCCGACAGGGAACTATGGCTACACCTTC. Amino acids: CASSIDPTGNYGYTF.

V is TRBV7-9 and J is TRBJ1-3; weak D call: TRBD1 (6 bases). V lost 2 bases and J 1 base, leaving 18 bases between the germline ends. The CDR3 extends over 18 amino acids. Per the germline V gene, CDR1 is SEHNR and CDR2 is FQNEAQ (reference sequence). The CDR3, as DNA: TGTGCCAGCAGCTTATTTCTAATCGGGGACAAATCTGGAAACACCATATATTTT. Its protein product is CASSLFLIGDKSGNTIYF.

The V and J genes are TRBV5-1 and TRBJ2-7; unclear D gene. V dropped 0 bases and J dropped 9 bases, with 13 bases sitting between them. CDR1 and CDR2 (germline): SGHRS, YFSETQ. The length of the CDR3 is 13 residues. The CDR3, as DNA: TGCGCCAGCAGCTTGGTCCCCGAAGGCGGGCAGTACTTC. It yields the protein CASSLVPEGGQYF.